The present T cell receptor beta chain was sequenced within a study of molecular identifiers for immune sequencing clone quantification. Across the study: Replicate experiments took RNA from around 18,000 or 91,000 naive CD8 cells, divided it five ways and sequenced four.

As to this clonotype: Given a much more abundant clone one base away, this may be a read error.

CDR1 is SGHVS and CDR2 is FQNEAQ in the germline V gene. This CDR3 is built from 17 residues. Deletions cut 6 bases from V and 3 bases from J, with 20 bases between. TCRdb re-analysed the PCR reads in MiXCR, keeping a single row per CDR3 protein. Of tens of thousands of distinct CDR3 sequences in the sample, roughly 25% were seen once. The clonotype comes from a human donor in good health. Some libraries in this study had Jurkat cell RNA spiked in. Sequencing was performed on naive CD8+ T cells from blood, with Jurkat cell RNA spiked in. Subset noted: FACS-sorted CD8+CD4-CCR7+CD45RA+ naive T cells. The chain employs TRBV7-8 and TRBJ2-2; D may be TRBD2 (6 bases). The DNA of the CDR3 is TGTGCCAGCAGTCAAACACGAGGCGGGGCGTACACCGGGGAGCTGTTTTTT. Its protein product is CASSQTRGGAYTGELFF.